Reported below is one T cell receptor (beta chain). The antigen is undetermined. The PCR contained 60 Vbeta and 13 Jbeta primers. Libraries were prepared by immunoSEQ multiplex PCR; TCRdb keeps only in-frame clonotypes and omits some of them. This sample yields tens of thousands of clones, of which around 73% are seen a single time; 3% to 4% belongs to the top ten. This sample was included in a study of cytomegalovirus exposure and HLA in healthy donors. The CDR3 length is 13 residues. Germline-derived CDR1 and CDR2 are ENHRY and SYGVKD. The ends lost 6 bases at V and 4 bases at J; junction bases unmatched: 4. Findings of the study overall: Per a later analysis, 15,000 to 20,000 TCR beta sequences showed association with HLA alleles at 0.05 false discovery rate.

This clonotype was sampled from a woman aged 35 to 49 in good health and CMV-seronegative. Material for sequencing was PBMCs. The chain couples TRBV10-3 to TRBJ1-2, with 8 nucleotides matching TRBD1. The CDR3 here is CAIRETGGYGYTF. CDR3 sequence (DNA): TGTGCCATCAGAGAAACAGGGGGCTATGGCTACACCTTC.